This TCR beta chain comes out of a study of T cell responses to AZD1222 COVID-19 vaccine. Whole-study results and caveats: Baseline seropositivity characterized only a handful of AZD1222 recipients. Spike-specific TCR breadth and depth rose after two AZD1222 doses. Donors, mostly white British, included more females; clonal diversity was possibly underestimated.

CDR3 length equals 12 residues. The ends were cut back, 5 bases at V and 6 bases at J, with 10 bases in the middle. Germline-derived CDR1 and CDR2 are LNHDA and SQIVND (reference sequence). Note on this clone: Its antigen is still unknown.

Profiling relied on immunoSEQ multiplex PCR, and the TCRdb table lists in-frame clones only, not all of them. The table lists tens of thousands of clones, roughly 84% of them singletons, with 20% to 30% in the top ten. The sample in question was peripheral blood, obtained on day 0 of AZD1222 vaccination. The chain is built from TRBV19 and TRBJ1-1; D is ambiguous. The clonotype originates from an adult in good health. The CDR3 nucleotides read TGTGCCAGTAGTGCCGGACGCGCTGAAGCTTTCTTT. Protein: CASSAGRAEAFF.